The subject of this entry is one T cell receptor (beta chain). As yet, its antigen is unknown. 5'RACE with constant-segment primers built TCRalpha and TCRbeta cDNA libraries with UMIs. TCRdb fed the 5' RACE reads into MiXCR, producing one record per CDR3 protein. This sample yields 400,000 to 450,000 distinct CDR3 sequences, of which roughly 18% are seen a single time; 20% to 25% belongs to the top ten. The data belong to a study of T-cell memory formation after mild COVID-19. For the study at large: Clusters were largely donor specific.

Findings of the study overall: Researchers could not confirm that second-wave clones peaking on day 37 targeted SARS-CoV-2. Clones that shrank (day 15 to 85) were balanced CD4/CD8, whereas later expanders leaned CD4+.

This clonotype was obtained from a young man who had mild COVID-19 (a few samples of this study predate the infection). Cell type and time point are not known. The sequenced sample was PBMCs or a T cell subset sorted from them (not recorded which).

CDR3 sequence reads: CASASGGSYEQYF. CDR3 bases: TGTGCCAGCGCCTCGGGGGGAAGTTACGAGCAGTACTTC. The chain employs TRBV27 and TRBJ2-7; 7 bases are shared with TRBD2. V gave up 8 bases and J gave up 4 bases; unmatched junction bases: 8. The CDR3 has 13 residues. In germline, CDR1 is MNHEY, CDR2 SMNVEV (reference sequence).